The 18 T cell receptor beta chains below all came from one sample that was sequenced in a study of identical twins. TCRdb reanalysed the 5' RACE reads using MiXCR and keeps one entry per CDR3 protein. The table records about 220,000 distinct CDR3 sequences, 5.5% to 7.5% of them present only once. The data were also submitted as part of a second study, on T cells expressing NK-cell markers.

Specimen: CD8+ T cells sorted from blood. These receptors all stem from a woman aged 18-35 years in good health.

The table lists this clonotype with many counts. The chain employs TRBV12-3 or TRBV12-4 and TRBJ1-3; D gene unclear. V dropped 6 bases and J dropped 4 bases, with 16 bases sitting between them. The CDR3 is 15 amino acids. The CDR3 region is CASSHAGSSGNTIYF. CDR3 sequence (DNA): TGTGCCAGCAGCCACGCCGGCTCCAGCGGAAACACCATATATTTT.

About this clonotype itself: A single base separates this from a much larger clone, so it may be a read error. No conserved phenylalanine or tryptophan ends this CDR3, so it is likely a read error. V usage is TRBV7-8 and J usage is TRBJ1-5, with TRBD1 identical over 7 bases. The CDR3 sequence is 16 residues long. Per germline, CDR1 SGHVS and CDR2 FQNEAQ. After removal of 4 bases from V and 5 bases from J, the junction contained 11 bases not matched to a gene. CDR3 loop: CASSSRGGFWDQPQHS. The CDR3 DNA reads as TGTGCCAGCAGCTCTCGAGGGGGCTTTTGGGATCAGCCCCAGCATTCT.

This clonotype turned up a few times. This chain links TRBV27 with TRBJ2-3; D uncertain. CDR1 and CDR2 (germline): MNHEY, SMNVEV (reference sequence). This CDR3 has 15 amino acids. Trimming stripped 7 bases from V and 0 bases from J, with 14 bases between. CDR3 bases: TGTGCCAGCACCAGGAGACATCCTAGCACAGATACGCAGTATTTT. Amino acid sequence: CASTRRHPSTDTQYF.

The chain carries TRBV11-1 and TRBJ1-1, with D uncertain. The V end was cut by 3 bases, the J end by 0 bases, with 14 bases between. CDR3 size: 16 residues. Germline CDR1 and CDR2: SGHAT and FQDESV (reference sequence). The CDR3 nucleotides are TGTGCCAGCAGCTTGCCGCGGGAGTACCTGAACACTGAAGCTTTCTTT. Translating it yields CASSLPREYLNTEAFF. The entire variable domain, with the rest obtained from reference TRBV11-1 and TRBJ1-1, is as follows: EAEVAQSPRYKITEKSQAVAFWCDPISGHATLYWYRQILGQGPELLVQFQDESVVDDSQLPKDRFSAERLKGVDSTLKIQPAELGDSAMYLCASSLPREYLNTEAFFGQGTRLTVV.

This clonotype has ten or more counts. V is TRBV29-1 and J is TRBJ2-7; no clear D. The CDR3 consists of 12 residues. V gave up 4 bases and J gave up 2 bases, with 9 bases separating them. Germline assignment: CDR1 SQVTM and CDR2 ANQGSEA. This chain's CDR3 is CSVGQNPYEQYF. The CDR3 DNA reads TGCAGCGTTGGTCAGAACCCCTACGAGCAGTACTTC.

The J gene is TRBJ2-7, the V gene TRBV11-2; the D call may be TRBD1 or TRBD2 (5 bases each). CDR3 length: 15 residues. In germline, CDR1 is SGHAT, CDR2 FQNNGV. The germline V and J ends were trimmed by 5 bases and 2 bases, with 16 bases remaining between them. CDR3 amino acids: CASSPSRTGPYEQYF. The CDR3 DNA reads TGTGCCAGCAGCCCAAGCCGGACGGGACCCTACGAGCAGTACTTC.

In this sample, this clonotype turned up a few times. This chain links TRBV29-1 with TRBJ1-5, with D possibly TRBD1 on 6 matching bases. The length of the CDR3 is 14 residues. Germline lookup yields CDR1 SQVTM and CDR2 ANQGSEA. V lost 4 bases and J lost 0, with 10 bases in between. The DNA for the CDR3 is TGCAGCGTTGGGCTGGACAGTAGCAATCAGCCCCAGCATTTT. This sequence encodes CSVGLDSSNQPQHF.

This clonotype was counted many times. The chain joins TRBV5-1 to TRBJ2-1, with unresolved D. The germline gives CDR1 SGHRS, CDR2 YFSETQ. Deletions cut 2 bases from V and 5 bases from J, with 8 bases between. This CDR3 region has 13 residues. The CDR3 bases are TGCGCCAGCAGCTTAAGTCTTAACAATGAGCAGTTCTTC. Translated, it gives CASSLSLNNEQFF.

This clonotype was recorded many times. V is TRBV7-9 and J is TRBJ2-5; D unresolved. CDR1 is SEHNR and CDR2 is FQNEAQ in the germline V gene (reference sequence). V lost 0 bases, J lost 6 bases, and 8 bases lay in between. The CDR3 sequence is 13 residues long. The CDR3 region is CASSLANGQTQYF. As DNA, the CDR3 is TGTGCCAGCAGCTTAGCGAACGGTCAGACCCAGTACTTC.

The V gene is TRBV10-1, the J gene TRBJ1-4, with a tentative D call TRBD1 (5 bases). V shed 2 bases and J shed 11 bases, with 9 bases lying between them. Germline V CDR1 and CDR2: WNHNN, SYGVQD (reference sequence). The CDR3 covers 12 residues. DNA of the CDR3: TGCGCCAGCAGTGAGGAGGGGAAGAAACTGTTTTTT. The encoded protein is CASSEEGKKLFF.

This clonotype was seen at least ten times. The chain employs TRBV25-1 and TRBJ2-5, with 10 bases that match TRBD2. This CDR3 spans 15 amino acids. CDR1 is MGHDK, CDR2 SYGVNS, per germline. Trimming removed 0 bases from V and 3 bases from J; junction bases left unmatched: 1. CDR3 in amino acids: CASSEYGLAEETQYF. The CDR3 nucleotides are TGTGCCAGCAGTGAATATGGACTAGCGGAAGAGACCCAGTACTTC.

This clonotype was counted between two and nine times. The chain combines TRBV25-1 with TRBJ2-3, with D hard to call. Trimming removed 0 bases at V and 6 bases at J, with 4 bases between. Germline CDR1 is MGHDK and CDR2 is SYGVNS. The CDR3 has 12 amino acids. The CDR3 nucleotides are TGTGCCAGCAGTGAATATCGGGATACGCAGTATTTT. It encodes CASSEYRDTQYF.

The chain couples TRBV6-5 to TRBJ1-1; D may be TRBD1 (6 bases). Trimming left V 4 bases short and J 3 bases short, with 9 bases between. This CDR3 has 13 residues. Germline V CDR1 and CDR2: MNHEY, SVGAGI. This CDR3 reads CASSSGQYTEAFF. For the CDR3, the DNA is TGTGCCAGCAGTTCGGGACAATACACTGAAGCTTTCTTT.

A few counts support this clonotype. CDR3 amino acids: CASALTSGGHEQFF. The CDR3 DNA sequence: TGTGCCAGTGCGCTGACTAGCGGGGGGCATGAGCAGTTCTTC. The chain couples TRBV19 to TRBJ2-1; 13 bases agree with TRBD2. The CDR3 has 14 amino acids. Per the germline V gene, CDR1 is LNHDA and CDR2 is SQIVND (reference sequence). V was clipped by 8 bases and J by 8 bases; unmatched bases: 6.

This clonotype was seen repeatedly, ten times or more. The rearrangement uses TRBV6-1 and TRBJ1-4; the D gene is possibly TRBD1 (6 bases). This CDR3 has 13 amino acids. Trimming pared 8 bases from V and 7 bases from J, leaving 14 bases between. Germline loops: CDR1 MNHNS, CDR2 SASEGT. The DNA for the CDR3 is TGTGCCAGCTATCCAGGGGCGGGTGAAAAACTGTTTTTT. Translating it yields CASYPGAGEKLFF.

The chain joins TRBV7-9 to TRBJ2-2, with D unresolved. This CDR3 contains 14 residues. Germline V gene lookup returns CDR1 SEHNR and CDR2 FQNEAQ (reference sequence). The V and J ends lost 5 bases and 3 bases respectively, with 10 bases between them. The CDR3 loop is CASSLEGYTGELFF. The CDR3 region has the DNA TGTGCCAGCAGCCTCGAAGGTTACACCGGGGAGCTGTTTTTT.

The genes are TRBV29-1 and TRBJ2-2; no clear D gene. The germline CDR1 and CDR2 sequences are SQVTM and ANQGSEA. V shed 7 bases and J shed 1 base, with 19 bases lying between them. The CDR3 consists of 16 residues. CDR3 coding DNA: TGCAGCGCCCTGAAGCCCAGCAGAGAGAACACCGGGGAGCTGTTTTTT. Its protein product is CSALKPSRENTGELFF.

This clonotype came up many times. The chain combines TRBV29-1 with TRBJ1-2; 7 bases are a match to TRBD1. V shed 6 bases and J 4 bases; nucleotides not matched to a gene: 11. This CDR3 is 14 amino acids long. CDR1 is SQVTM, CDR2 ANQGSEA, per germline. DNA of the CDR3: TGCAGCGTCGACTACAGGGGAAGATCCTATGGCTACACCTTC. Protein: CSVDYRGRSYGYTF. Full variable domain (missing parts from reference TRBV29-1 and TRBJ1-2): SAVISQKPSRDICQRGTSLTIQCQVDSQVTMMFWYRQQPGQSLTLIATANQGSEATYESGFVIDKFPISRPNLTFSTLTVSNMSPEDSSIYLCSVDYRGRSYGYTFGSGTRLTVV.